The subject of this entry is one T cell receptor beta chain. The sample originates from a study of tumor-infiltrating lymphocytes in primary liver carcinoma. As for the study in general: Measuring about 4.2 to 10 cm across, the tumors were staged as T1-T3 N0M0.

Total RNA and DNA came together from approximately 20-30 mg of bulk tissue without cell sorting. The patients had histopathologically diagnosed primary liver carcinoma, and their disease was treated by surgical resection. Tumors were each sampled at five separate regions. Each tumor sample had over 80% viable tumor cells. From 500 to 600 ng of total RNA, TCR beta-specific cDNA was reverse-transcribed using a constant-region primer. For TCR beta, libraries were produced by three nested multiplex PCR rounds using slightly modified ARM-PCR. Investigators reported that the first two PCR rounds, at approximately 11 cycles each, used TRBV1-TRBV30 forward primers with a C-beta reverse primer. TCRdb re-derived calls from the multiplex PCR reads in MiXCR, one entry per CDR3 protein. In the table there are under 45,000 distinct CDR3 sequences, over 65% of which are singletons. After removal of 3 bases from V and 2 bases from J, the junction contained 10 bases not matched to a gene. The CDR3 sequence is 18 residues long. Per germline, CDR1 SGHRS and CDR2 YFSETQ.

Sequenced: liver tumor tissue from sampling region 4. Subset denoted: tumor region T4, right-lateral pole. This receptor was taken from a middle-aged man with primary liver carcinoma and hepatitis B virus infection. The gene calls are TRBV5-1 and TRBJ2-5, with 13 bases that match TRBD2. The CDR3 region is CASSSAGTSGALQETQYF. The CDR3 region has the DNA TGCGCCAGCAGCTCGGCCGGGACTAGCGGGGCCCTACAAGAGACCCAGTACTTC.